The 11 T cell receptor beta chains presented below share a single source sample, sequenced in a study of T cells after yellow fever vaccination (dated by TCRdb to between 2018 and 2021). The library was generated by 5' RACE. For sequencing, an Illumina HiSeq 2500 was employed. TCRdb itself trimmed the public reads at Q25 with fastp, ran MiXCR and retained productive beta chains. Records with the same CDR3 protein are collapsed into one entry carrying the most frequent genes and DNA. Present in this sample are 100,000 to 150,000 distinct CDR3 sequences, about 7% of which were seen just once. The top ten hold more than 2.5% of the sample. Sample treatment or condition, as interpreted from the label and publication: live attenuated yellow fever vaccine strain. The material was CD4+ T cells sorted from PBMCs, obtained more than 35 days after the first yellow fever vaccination. Source of these receptors: a man aged 18 to 30 who received the YFV17D yellow fever vaccine.

This clonotype was counted many times. CDR3 DNA sequence: TGCGCCAGCAGCCACCCGCCTAGCGGGGTTGATACGCAGTATTTT. Residues: CASSHPPSGVDTQYF. This chain uses TRBV4-1 with TRBJ2-3; 9 bases line up with TRBD2. With V trimmed by 3 bases and J by 6 bases, 7 bases remained unmatched. Germline V gene sequence: CDR1 MGHRA, CDR2 YSYEKL. The CDR3 extends over 15 amino acids.

This clonotype was detected ten times or more. This chain joins TRBV7-8 and TRBJ1-5; D gene unclear. In germline, CDR1 is SGHVS, CDR2 FQNEAQ. Trimming shortened V by 5 bases and J by 7 bases, and 12 bases separated the two germline ends. The CDR3 covers 13 residues. The CDR3 sequence: CASSVGVGQPQHF. CDR3 coding DNA: TGTGCCAGCAGCGTAGGCGTCGGGCAGCCCCAGCATTTT.

This clonotype was seen repeatedly, ten times or more. This chain connects TRBV12-3 or TRBV12-4 to TRBJ1-2; maybe TRBD1 (6 bases). The CDR3 totals 12 residues. V was trimmed by 7 bases and J by 8 bases, leaving 14 bases between them. Here the CDR3 DNA reads TGTGCCAGCACAGACAGGCAGGGAGGCTACACCTTC. This encodes CASTDRQGGYTF.

This clonotype was recorded at least ten times. The chain links TRBV5-1 to TRBJ2-3; D unclear. Germline CDR1 SGHRS, CDR2 YFSETQ. V was cut by 0 bases and J by 5 bases, with 13 bases left in between. This CDR3 comprises 15 residues. The CDR3 DNA follows: TGCGCCAGCAGCTTGGCCGTCAGGAGAGGAGATACGCAGTATTTT. Translating gives CASSLAVRRGDTQYF. The whole variable domain, filled in from reference TRBV5-1 and TRBJ2-3, reads KAGVTQTPRYLIKTRGQQVTLSCSPISGHRSVSWYQQTPGQGLQFLFEYFSETQRNKGNFPGRFSGRQFSNSRSEMNVSTLELGDSALYLCASSLAVRRGDTQYFGPGTRLTVL.

This clonotype was counted ten times or more. The chain recombines TRBV7-9 with TRBJ2-3, with 7 positions matching TRBD1. Trimming cost V 0 bases and J 2 bases; bases outside gene matches: 8. Germline loops: CDR1 SEHNR, CDR2 FQNEAQ (reference sequence). CDR3 length equals 17 residues. CDR3 sequence (DNA): TGTGCCAGCAGCTTAGCTGTAACAGGGGACATCACAGATACGCAGTATTTT. Its protein is CASSLAVTGDITDTQYF.

This clonotype was seen ten or more times. This chain links TRBV12-3 or TRBV12-4 with TRBJ1-3; D perhaps matches TRBD1 (6 bases). V shed 4 bases and J shed 4 bases, with 14 bases lying between them. The CDR3 is made up of 15 amino acids. CDR3 loop: CASSSSGAHGNTIYF. The CDR3 DNA sequence: TGTGCCAGCAGTTCCTCAGGGGCCCACGGAAACACCATATATTTT.

The sample holds many counts of this clonotype. J is TRBJ1-1 and V is TRBV5-1, with a possible D match to TRBD1 (6 bases). This CDR3 is 15 amino acids long. Germline lookup yields CDR1 SGHRS and CDR2 YFSETQ. The ends were cut back, 0 bases at V and 2 bases at J, with 11 bases in the middle. As DNA, the CDR3 is TGCGCCAGCAGCTTGGCCGGAGGGACAAACACTGAAGCTTTCTTT. Translated: CASSLAGGTNTEAFF.

CDR3 loop: CASRRLAGGLNTDTQYF. The CDR3 bases are TGTGCCAGCAGGCGACTAGCGGGGGGCCTTAACACAGATACGCAGTATTTT. The chain has TRBV27 and TRBJ2-3; 13 nucleotides agree with TRBD2. The CDR3 consists of 17 residues. The V and J ends lost 6 bases and 2 bases, in that order; junction bases with no gene match: 8. CDR1 is MNHEY, CDR2 SMNVEV, per germline (reference sequence).

The sample holds many counts of this clonotype. The chain carries TRBV12-3 or TRBV12-4 and TRBJ1-1; D is unclear. The CDR3 is 12 amino acids. With 4 bases removed from V and 7 bases from J, the gap between germline ends came to 10 bases. The CDR3: CASSSTAGEAFF. CDR3 in DNA: TGTGCCAGCAGTTCTACGGCCGGTGAAGCTTTCTTT.

This clonotype was recorded a few times. The V and J genes are TRBV19 and TRBJ2-5, with 7 nucleotides matching TRBD1. The V gene's germline CDR1 is LNHDA and CDR2 SQIVND (reference sequence). The V gene end was trimmed by 6 bases and the J gene end by 5 bases; junction bases not matched to a gene: 3. This CDR3 has 12 residues. CDR3 in amino acids: CASRTGTETQYF. CDR3 in DNA: TGTGCCAGTAGGACAGGGACGGAGACCCAGTACTTC.

This clonotype has a count of ten or more. The CDR3 nucleotides read TGTGCCAGCTCACCCCCGGGGGAGCAGTACTTC. This sequence encodes CASSPPGEQYF. This chain connects TRBV18 to TRBJ2-7; TRBD2 is a possible D gene (5 bases). V was clipped by 3 bases and J by 7 bases, with 7 bases between them. The CDR3 loop spans 11 amino acids. Looked up from germline, CDR1 is KGHSH and CDR2 is LQKENI. Full variable domain (rest looked up from reference TRBV18 and TRBJ2-7): NAGVMQNPRHLVRRRGQEARLRCSPMKGHSHVYWYRQLPEEGLKFMVYLQKENIIDESGMPKERFSAEFPKEGPSILRIQQVVRGDSAAYFCASSPPGEQYFGPGTRLTVT.